What follows are 17 T cell receptor beta chains derived from one specimen sequenced in a study of Ad26.COV2.S vaccination and SARS-CoV-2 variants. The sample's treatment: over 15 received Ad26.COV2.S at low or high dose, single or two shots; a few received placebo; per-sample allocation not given. Sampling took place 63 days after the first vaccine or placebo injection. Using immunoSEQ multiplex PCR, the repertoire was profiled, and TCRdb retains in-frame clones only, with some absent. The sample records about 680,000 clones, more than 80% being singletons. The source was peripheral blood, collected in a trial of Ad26.COV2.S vaccine versus placebo. These receptors originate from a person between 18 and 59 years old who received the Ad26.COV2.S COVID-19 vaccine or a placebo.

The rearrangement uses TRBV2 and TRBJ1-1, with D tentatively TRBD1 (5 bases). With 2 bases removed from V and 1 base from J, the gap between germline ends came to 8 bases. This CDR3 has 14 residues. Germline lookup yields CDR1 SNHLY and CDR2 FYNNEI. The CDR3 bases are TGTGCCAGCAGTGAAAGGGGAAGGAACACTGAAGCTTTCTTT. Its translation: CASSERGRNTEAFF.

The chain carries TRBV3-1 (or the pseudogene TRBV3-2) and TRBJ1-6, with a possible D match to TRBD1 (6 bases). This CDR3 has 15 residues. Germline-derived CDR1 and CDR2 are LGHDT and YNNKEL (reference sequence). The V end was cut by 0 bases, the J end by 6 bases, with 9 bases between. CDR3 nucleotides: TGTGCCAGCAGCCAAGATAAAGGGGGTAATTCACCCCTCCACTTT. Translation gives CASSQDKGGNSPLHF.

This chain uses TRBV24-1 with TRBJ2-5; 7 bases agree with TRBD1. The CDR3 extends over 13 amino acids. CDR1 is KGHDR, CDR2 SFDVKD, per germline. J lost 1 base, V lost 10 bases, and 5 bases had no gene match. The CDR3 loop is CATGDSSQETQYF. The CDR3 nucleotides read TGTGCCACGGGGGACAGTTCCCAAGAGACCCAGTACTTC.

The chain combines TRBV11-2 with TRBJ2-1; D assignment may be TRBD1 or TRBD2 (5 bases each). Germline loops: CDR1 SGHAT, CDR2 FQNNGV. V was cut by 5 bases and J by 0 bases, with 14 bases left in between. The CDR3 is 16 residues long. DNA for the CDR3: TGTGCCAGCAGCCCCGTGCAGGGAGACTCCTACAATGAGCAGTTCTTC. Its protein product is CASSPVQGDSYNEQFF.

CDR3 bases: TGTGCCAGCACAGGGATCTGGTCACCCCTCCACTTT. Residues: CASTGIWSPLHF. The V call is TRBV6-5, the J call TRBJ1-6; D is possibly TRBD1 (5 bases). The CDR3 runs to 12 residues. V lost 7 bases, J lost 10 bases, and 11 bases lay in between. Germline loops: CDR1 MNHEY, CDR2 SVGAGI.

This chain links TRBV30 with TRBJ1-1, with D hard to call. This CDR3 has 13 residues. Germline CDR1 GTSNPN, CDR2 SVGIG (reference sequence). With 0 bases removed from V and 5 bases from J, the gap between germline ends came to 10 bases. CDR3 nucleotides: TGTGCCTGGAGTGTACTTATGATTACTGAAGCTTTCTTT. Protein: CAWSVLMITEAFF.

The V and J genes are TRBV18 and TRBJ1-6; TRBD1 agrees at 7 bases. The CDR3 extends over 16 amino acids. The junction had 12 bases not matched to a gene; V was cut back by 6 bases and J by 7 bases. Looked up from germline, CDR1 is KGHSH and CDR2 is LQKENI. CDR3 DNA sequence: TGTGCCAGCTCCCGAGACAGGGCGGAAAGAAATTCACCCCTCCACTTT. The encoded protein is CASSRDRAERNSPLHF. Filled out from reference TRBV18 and TRBJ1-6, the complete variable domain reads NAGVMQNPRHLVRRRGQEARLRCSPMKGHSHVYWYRQLPEEGLKFMVYLQKENIIDESGMPKERFSAEFPKEGPSILRIQQVVRGDSAAYFCASSRDRAERNSPLHFGNGTRLTVT.

This chain links TRBV10-1 with TRBJ2-2, with D maybe TRBD1 (6 bases). Germline V gene lookup returns CDR1 WNHNN and CDR2 SYGVQD (reference sequence). V lost 5 bases, J lost 5 bases, and 6 bases lay in between. This CDR3 is built from 12 residues. The CDR3 region is CASSRGTGELFF. In DNA, the CDR3 is TGCGCCAGCAGTAGGGGGACCGGGGAGCTGTTTTTT.

The chain has TRBV18 and TRBJ2-5; TRBD1 is a possible D gene (5 bases). Germline loops: CDR1 KGHSH, CDR2 LQKENI. Trimming stripped 3 bases from V and 2 bases from J, with 10 bases between. This CDR3 contains 14 residues. CDR3 DNA sequence: TGTGCCAGCTCACCTGCTAACAGGCAAGAGACCCAGTACTTC. Translated: CASSPANRQETQYF.

The rearrangement joins TRBV10-3 to TRBJ2-6; 7 bases fit TRBD1. Germline V gene sequence: CDR1 ENHRY, CDR2 SYGVKD. CDR3 length equals 15 residues. Unmatched junction bases numbered 3, after V lost 3 bases and J lost 4 bases. The CDR3 sequence: CAISETGVGANVLTF. In nucleotides, the CDR3 is TGTGCCATCAGTGAAACAGGGGTCGGGGCCAACGTCCTGACTTTC.

The chain couples TRBV29-1 to TRBJ1-1; D ambiguous. Germline-derived CDR1 and CDR2 are SQVTM and ANQGSEA. The CDR3 has 11 amino acids. Trimming took 4 bases from V and 6 from J, leaving 9 bases between them. The DNA of the CDR3 is TGCAGCGTTGGATCTGGGGCTGAAGCTTTCTTT. This codes for CSVGSGAEAFF.

V usage is TRBV5-1 and J usage is TRBJ1-2; D not certain. The germline V gene encodes CDR1 SGHRS and CDR2 YFSETQ. The V and J ends lost 1 base and 2 bases respectively, with 6 bases between them. The CDR3 loop spans 13 amino acids. The CDR3 sequence is CASSLFGNYGYTF. The CDR3 DNA reads TGCGCCAGCAGCTTGTTCGGAAACTATGGCTACACCTTC.

This clone has just a few counts. The V call is TRBV5-1, the J call TRBJ1-1; 8 bases map to TRBD1. The V gene end was trimmed by 0 bases and the J gene end by 2 bases; junction bases not matched to a gene: 3. This CDR3 has 15 residues. The V gene's germline CDR1 is SGHRS and CDR2 YFSETQ. The chain's CDR3 is CASSLDGQGNTEAFF. The CDR3 nucleotides read TGCGCCAGCAGCTTGGACGGACAGGGAAACACTGAAGCTTTCTTT.

The CDR3 coding sequence is TGTGCCAGCAGGCGACTAGCGGGAGGAATCGGGGAGCTGTTTTTT. Protein sequence: CASRRLAGGIGELFF. J is TRBJ2-2 and V is TRBV5-6, with 13 positions matching TRBD2. CDR3 length: 15 residues. V trimming: 5 bases; J trimming: 7 bases; junction bases outside the gene matches: 5. Germline CDR1 reads SGHDT; CDR2 reads YYEEEE.

This chain joins TRBV14 and TRBJ2-1; 10 nucleotides align to TRBD2. Germline V lookup: CDR1 SGHDN, CDR2 FVKESK. CDR3 length: 17 amino acids. J lost 5 bases, V lost 1 base, and 8 bases had no gene match. CDR3 DNA: TGTGCCAGCAGCCAAGTCAGGCCTAGCGGGAGAAACAATGAGCAGTTCTTC. It yields the protein CASSQVRPSGRNNEQFF.

In its sample, this clone was seen once. The DNA for the CDR3 is TGTGCCAGCAGTGAAGACCGGTCCCCGACCTCCTATAATTCACCCCTCCACTTT. Its protein is CASSEDRSPTSYNSPLHF. The rearrangement joins TRBV6-1 to TRBJ1-6; the D is unclear. The CDR3 covers 18 residues. Germline V lookup: CDR1 MNHNS, CDR2 SASEGT. V gave up 1 base and J gave up 0 bases, with 13 bases separating them.

This chain connects TRBV19 to TRBJ1-5, with TRBD1 matching 10 bases. Germline V gene data show CDR1 as LNHDA and CDR2 as SQIVND (reference sequence). J was trimmed by 7 bases and V by 1 base; bases with no gene match: 13. The CDR3 runs 18 residues. In DNA, the CDR3 is TGTGCCAGTAGTATAGGGGGGACAGGGGCCACTGAAAAACAGCCCCAGCATTTT. Protein: CASSIGGTGATEKQPQHF.